This TCR beta chain emerged from a study of immune evolution from preneoplasia to lung adenocarcinoma. V shed 5 bases and J shed 5 bases, with 17 bases lying between them. The V gene's germline CDR1 is SGHVS and CDR2 FQNEAQ. This CDR3 spans 15 amino acids. Study outcomes and limitations: Later-stage lesions appeared to have more T cells, more diversity, less clonality. Top clone share appeared to fall from AAH through AIS, MIA, adenocarcinoma.

Patient tissue came from resections in Japan or China, 2014–2017. H&E slides confirmed each diagnosis, reviewed by two pathologists independently. About this clone itself: Antigen specificity is unknown.

The table came from immunoSEQ multiplex PCR; TCRdb's copy has only in-frame clones and leaves some out. The table has 6,000 to 10,000 clones, around four fifths seen once. The sample was FFPE adjacent normal lung tissue. The source of this sequence is a person between 70 and 80 years old with lung adenocarcinoma. The chain has TRBV7-8 and TRBJ2-3; no clear D. CDR3 nucleotides: TGTGCCAGCAGCATCCGACTCCCCCGGCTAGATACGCAGTATTTT. Protein product: CASSIRLPRLDTQYF.